Listed below are T cell receptor beta chains from one sample, sequenced in a study of blood T cell repertoires in COVID-19. Some clones are missing from TCRdb's copy, which holds only in-frame ones; the method was immunoSEQ multiplex PCR. The top ten clones hold more than 0.85% of a sample with 380,000 or so clones, 70% to 90% of them seen once. Sequencing used PBMCs or T cells enriched from blood (not recorded which). These receptors were collected from a woman aged 25 to 45 with acute COVID-19. CDR3s include the opening cysteine and the closing phenylalanine or tryptophan. The D gene is left open where the match is weak. Not every row has a clone size; where given, it reads once, few, many or a size class.

j_gene: TRBJ2-5
abundance: .
d_gene: TRBD1
v_gene: TRBV2
CDR3nt: TGTGCCAGCAGTGAGTTGGGACAGGGGGCTGAGACCCAGTACTTC
CDR3aa: CASSELGQGAETQYF

j_gene: TRBJ2-3
abundance: once
d_gene: .
v_gene: TRBV30
CDR3nt: TGTGCCTGGAGTGTTCCTGGCACAGATACGCAGTATTTT
CDR3aa: CAWSVPGTDTQYF

j_gene: TRBJ2-1
abundance: .
d_gene: TRBD2
v_gene: TRBV7-9
CDR3nt: TGTGCCAGCAGCCTCCCTAGCGGGGGAGTCAATGAGCAGTTCTTC
CDR3aa: CASSLPSGGVNEQFF

j_gene: TRBJ1-5
abundance: .
d_gene: .
v_gene: TRBV19
CDR3nt: TGTGCCAGTACCCTATCACAGGGAGGCAATCAGCCCCAGCATTTT
CDR3aa: CASTLSQGGNQPQHF

j_gene: TRBJ1-6
abundance: .
d_gene: TRBD1
v_gene: TRBV30
CDR3nt: TGTGCCTGGAGTGCGGACAGGGTTAGATCACCCCTCCACTTT
CDR3aa: CAWSADRVRSPLHF

j_gene: TRBJ1-1
abundance: .
d_gene: TRBD1
v_gene: TRBV7-2
CDR3nt: TGTGCCAGCAGCCTAGACAGGGTGGGGACTGAAGCTTTCTTT
CDR3aa: CASSLDRVGTEAFF

j_gene: TRBJ2-1
abundance: .
d_gene: .
v_gene: TRBV19
CDR3nt: TGTGCCAGTAGGCAGGGGCCGGCTGAGCAGTTCTTC
CDR3aa: CASRQGPAEQFF

j_gene: TRBJ2-7
abundance: .
d_gene: .
v_gene: TRBV11-2
CDR3nt: TGTGCCAGCAGCTTAGGCCAGGCCCACGAGCAGTACTTC
CDR3aa: CASSLGQAHEQYF

j_gene: TRBJ2-7
abundance: few
d_gene: TRBD1
v_gene: TRBV10-3
CDR3nt: TGTGCCATCAGGCCGGGACAGCTGACCTACGAGCAGTACTTC
CDR3aa: CAIRPGQLTYEQYF

j_gene: TRBJ2-5
abundance: .
d_gene: TRBD1
v_gene: TRBV2
CDR3nt: TGTGCCAGCAGTTTCCGACCATCAGGGGGCGGAGAGACCCAGTACTTC
CDR3aa: CASSFRPSGGGETQYF

j_gene: TRBJ1-5
abundance: .
d_gene: TRBD1
v_gene: TRBV27
CDR3nt: TGTGCCAGCAGTTCCGGACAGGCCGAGAATCAGCCCCAGCATTTT
CDR3aa: CASSSGQAENQPQHF

j_gene: TRBJ2-7
abundance: .
d_gene: .
v_gene: TRBV3-1/TRBV3-2
CDR3nt: TGTGCCAGCAGTCTCTCCTACGAGCAGTACTTC
CDR3aa: CASSLSYEQYF

j_gene: TRBJ1-1
abundance: .
d_gene: .
v_gene: TRBV2
CDR3nt: TGTGCCAGCGCCGAGGGAATTGAAGCTTTCTTT
CDR3aa: CASAEGIEAFF

j_gene: TRBJ2-1
abundance: once
d_gene: .
v_gene: TRBV4-3
CDR3nt: TGCGCCAGCAGCCAAGACTATCAGGGGCGTTTGGCCTACAATGAGCAGTTCTTC
CDR3aa: CASSQDYQGRLAYNEQFF

j_gene: TRBJ2-5
abundance: .
d_gene: TRBD2
v_gene: TRBV3-1/TRBV3-2
CDR3nt: TGTGCCAGCAGCCCGGGACTAGCGGGGGGAGAGACCCAGTACTTC
CDR3aa: CASSPGLAGGETQYF

j_gene: TRBJ2-1
abundance: .
d_gene: .
v_gene: TRBV5-1
CDR3nt: TGCGCCAGCAGCGCGGATAATTACAATGAGCAGTTCTTC
CDR3aa: CASSADNYNEQFF

j_gene: TRBJ1-5
abundance: .
d_gene: .
v_gene: TRBV4-1
CDR3nt: TGCGCCAGCAGCCAAGGATGGGGGGACCCTAGCAATCAGCCCCAGCATTTT
CDR3aa: CASSQGWGDPSNQPQHF

j_gene: TRBJ1-4
abundance: .
d_gene: .
v_gene: TRBV19
CDR3nt: TGTGCCAGTAGTATACGGACAGAGACTAATGAAAAACTGTTTTTT
CDR3aa: CASSIRTETNEKLFF

j_gene: TRBJ2-3
abundance: .
d_gene: TRBD2
v_gene: TRBV7-9
CDR3nt: TGTGCCAGCAGCACGGGACTAACGGGCACAGATACGCAGTATTTT
CDR3aa: CASSTGLTGTDTQYF

j_gene: TRBJ2-2
abundance: .
d_gene: .
v_gene: TRBV7-2
CDR3nt: TGTGCCAGCAGCTTATCGGTTGTAGCCGGGGAGCTGTTTTTT
CDR3aa: CASSLSVVAGELFF

j_gene: TRBJ2-3
abundance: .
d_gene: .
v_gene: TRBV6-5
CDR3nt: TGTGCCAGCGCGTACAGTGAGACAGATACGCAGTATTTT
CDR3aa: CASAYSETDTQYF

j_gene: TRBJ1-6
abundance: .
d_gene: .
v_gene: TRBV30
CDR3nt: TGTGCCTGGAGTTCAGGGTTCTATAATTCACCCCTCCACTTT
CDR3aa: CAWSSGFYNSPLHF

j_gene: TRBJ2-2
abundance: .
d_gene: TRBD1
v_gene: TRBV29-1
CDR3nt: TGCAGCGTGCTTACAGGGGGCGCGGGGGTCTCCGGGGAGCTGTTTTTT
CDR3aa: CSVLTGGAGVSGELFF

j_gene: TRBJ1-2
abundance: few
d_gene: .
v_gene: TRBV7-2
CDR3nt: TGTGCCAGCAGCTCTGGCCAGAATAACTATGGCTACACCTTC
CDR3aa: CASSSGQNNYGYTF

j_gene: TRBJ2-6
abundance: .
d_gene: .
v_gene: TRBV9
CDR3nt: TGTGCCAGCAGCGTAGGTAGTAGAAGTTCTGGGGCCAACGTCCTGACTTTC
CDR3aa: CASSVGSRSSGANVLTF

j_gene: TRBJ1-6
abundance: .
d_gene: TRBD1
v_gene: TRBV9
CDR3nt: TGTGCCAGCAGCGGAACGACAGGGACGCATTCACCCCTCCACTTT
CDR3aa: CASSGTTGTHSPLHF

j_gene: TRBJ1-1
abundance: .
d_gene: .
v_gene: TRBV5-5
CDR3nt: TGTGCCAGCAGCACCAGTCTGAACACTGAAGCTTTCTTT
CDR3aa: CASSTSLNTEAFF

j_gene: TRBJ1-3
abundance: .
d_gene: .
v_gene: TRBV30
CDR3nt: TGTGCCTGGAGTGTACGTGGGAGCACTGGAAACACCATATATTTT
CDR3aa: CAWSVRGSTGNTIYF

j_gene: TRBJ1-5
abundance: once
d_gene: .
v_gene: TRBV7-8
CDR3nt: TGTGCCAGCATGCGATCCGGGTACCAATCCTATAGCAATCAGCCCCAGCATTTT
CDR3aa: CASMRSGYQSYSNQPQHF

j_gene: TRBJ2-3
abundance: once
d_gene: TRBD2
v_gene: TRBV7-3
CDR3nt: TGTGCCAGCAGCTTTAGCGGGACCGACACAGATACGCAGTATTTT
CDR3aa: CASSFSGTDTDTQYF

j_gene: TRBJ2-6
abundance: .
d_gene: .
v_gene: TRBV19
CDR3nt: TGTGCCAGTAGTGATTATGGGGCACCCGGGGCCAACGTCCTGACTTTC
CDR3aa: CASSDYGAPGANVLTF

j_gene: TRBJ2-7
abundance: .
d_gene: .
v_gene: TRBV10-3
CDR3nt: TGTGCCATCAGTGTAATCTCCAGGGGGGTGTACGAGCAGTACTTC
CDR3aa: CAISVISRGVYEQYF

j_gene: TRBJ2-1
abundance: .
d_gene: TRBD2
v_gene: TRBV7-3
CDR3nt: TGTGCCAGCAGCGCACTAGCGGGGGCCTACAATGAGCAGTTCTTC
CDR3aa: CASSALAGAYNEQFF

j_gene: TRBJ1-1
abundance: .
d_gene: .
v_gene: TRBV10-2
CDR3nt: TGCGCCAGCCAAGGGGGATTGAACACTGAAGCTTTCTTT
CDR3aa: CASQGGLNTEAFF

j_gene: TRBJ1-2
abundance: .
d_gene: .
v_gene: TRBV6-1
CDR3nt: TGTGCCAGCAGTGACAGGGGAGGCTACACCTTC
CDR3aa: CASSDRGGYTF

j_gene: TRBJ1-6
abundance: .
d_gene: TRBD1
v_gene: TRBV30
CDR3nt: TGTGCCTGGAGTATGGTCAGGGGACAGGGGCGTCTCCAGAATTCACCCCTCCACTTT
CDR3aa: CAWSMVRGQGRLQNSPLHF

j_gene: TRBJ2-7
abundance: .
d_gene: .
v_gene: TRBV7-7
CDR3nt: TGTGCCAGCAGCTTAAGCGGTGCCTACGAGCAGTACTTC
CDR3aa: CASSLSGAYEQYF

j_gene: TRBJ1-6
abundance: .
d_gene: TRBD1
v_gene: TRBV5-4
CDR3nt: TGTGCCAGCAGCTTGTTCCGGGACAGCCATTTCTCACCCCTCCACTTT
CDR3aa: CASSLFRDSHFSPLHF

j_gene: TRBJ2-3
abundance: once
d_gene: TRBD2
v_gene: TRBV30
CDR3nt: TGTGCCTGGAGGGACAAAGGCCTAGCGGGGGGGCCGGATACGCAGTATTTT
CDR3aa: CAWRDKGLAGGPDTQYF

j_gene: TRBJ1-4
abundance: .
d_gene: .
v_gene: TRBV10-3
CDR3nt: TGTGCCATCAGTGACCAGCCAGGGGCCGACGGAAAACTGTTTTTT
CDR3aa: CAISDQPGADGKLFF

j_gene: TRBJ2-1
abundance: .
d_gene: TRBD1
v_gene: TRBV7-2
CDR3nt: TGTGCCAGCAGCTTTGGTCAGGGGGTAGGACGTGAGCAGTTCTTC
CDR3aa: CASSFGQGVGREQFF

j_gene: TRBJ2-4
abundance: .
d_gene: TRBD1
v_gene: TRBV5-4
CDR3nt: TGTGCCAGCAGTACAGGGGAACGGGACATTCAGTACTTC
CDR3aa: CASSTGERDIQYF

j_gene: TRBJ2-3
abundance: .
d_gene: .
v_gene: TRBV4-3
CDR3nt: TGCGCCAGCAGCCGGGCAGCGGCGGGCACAGATACGCAGTATTTT
CDR3aa: CASSRAAAGTDTQYF

j_gene: TRBJ2-7
abundance: .
d_gene: TRBD2
v_gene: TRBV6-5
CDR3nt: TGTGCCAGCAGTCAGACTAGCGGGGAGACCTACGAGCAGTACTTC
CDR3aa: CASSQTSGETYEQYF

j_gene: TRBJ2-7
abundance: .
d_gene: .
v_gene: TRBV5-6
CDR3nt: TGTGCCAGCAGCTTGGGGGGTTGGCTAAGGGGCGAGCAGTACTTC
CDR3aa: CASSLGGWLRGEQYF

j_gene: TRBJ2-2
abundance: .
d_gene: TRBD1
v_gene: TRBV4-1
CDR3nt: TGCGCCAGCAGCCCTTTAAATCAGGGGGCGCGAACCGGGGAGCTGTTTTTT
CDR3aa: CASSPLNQGARTGELFF

j_gene: TRBJ1-5
abundance: once
d_gene: TRBD1
v_gene: TRBV10-2
CDR3nt: TGCGCCAGCAGTGAAAACAGGGGGCTTCCTGTTAGCAATCAGCCCCAGCATTTT
CDR3aa: CASSENRGLPVSNQPQHF

j_gene: TRBJ1-4
abundance: .
d_gene: .
v_gene: TRBV19
CDR3nt: TGTGCCAGTAGTATCGACTCCGGGAGGGGGAATGAAAAACTGTTTTTT
CDR3aa: CASSIDSGRGNEKLFF

j_gene: TRBJ2-7
abundance: .
d_gene: TRBD1
v_gene: TRBV2
CDR3nt: TGTGCCACCGGGGACAGGGGAAACTACGAGCAGTACTTC
CDR3aa: CATGDRGNYEQYF

j_gene: TRBJ1-6
abundance: .
d_gene: TRBD1
v_gene: TRBV19
CDR3nt: TGTGCCAGTAGGGAACAGGGGGCCGGGAATTCACCCCTCCACTTT
CDR3aa: CASREQGAGNSPLHF

j_gene: TRBJ1-1
abundance: .
d_gene: .
v_gene: TRBV18
CDR3nt: TGTGCCAGCTCATCCGTAATAAACACTGAAGCTTTCTTT
CDR3aa: CASSSVINTEAFF

j_gene: TRBJ1-4
abundance: .
d_gene: .
v_gene: TRBV4-1
CDR3nt: TGCGCCAGCAGCCCCCTCCCCCCACAGTTTGGAGGTAATGAAAAACTGTTTTTT
CDR3aa: CASSPLPPQFGGNEKLFF

j_gene: TRBJ1-1
abundance: .
d_gene: TRBD1
v_gene: TRBV9
CDR3nt: TGTGCCAGCAGCTTTACCGGGACAGGGGGGACTGAAGCTTTCTTT
CDR3aa: CASSFTGTGGTEAFF

j_gene: TRBJ2-3
abundance: .
d_gene: .
v_gene: TRBV10-1
CDR3nt: TGCGCCAGCAGTGACCCCCGAGATACGCAGTATTTT
CDR3aa: CASSDPRDTQYF

j_gene: TRBJ2-3
abundance: .
d_gene: .
v_gene: TRBV15
CDR3nt: TGTGCCACCAGCAGAAAATCAGGGGGGAGCACAGATACGCAGTATTTT
CDR3aa: CATSRKSGGSTDTQYF

j_gene: TRBJ2-7
abundance: .
d_gene: .
v_gene: TRBV29-1
CDR3nt: TGCAGCGTTGAAGATCCGGAGGGGGGGGGCTACGAGCAGTACTTC
CDR3aa: CSVEDPEGGGYEQYF

j_gene: TRBJ1-4
abundance: .
d_gene: TRBD1
v_gene: TRBV19
CDR3nt: TGTGCCAGTACCGACAGGGGACATCCAAATGAAAAACTGTTTTTT
CDR3aa: CASTDRGHPNEKLFF

j_gene: TRBJ1-5
abundance: .
d_gene: TRBD1
v_gene: TRBV9
CDR3nt: TGTGCCAGCAGCGCCGGACAGGGGCCGAATCAGCCCCAGCATTTT
CDR3aa: CASSAGQGPNQPQHF

j_gene: TRBJ2-7
abundance: .
d_gene: .
v_gene: TRBV28
CDR3nt: TGTGCCAGCAGTTTAGAGGCGGTCTACGAGCAGTACTTC
CDR3aa: CASSLEAVYEQYF